The 3 T cell receptor beta chains below all came from one sample that was sequenced in a study of cytomegalovirus exposure and HLA in healthy donors. Profiled with immunoSEQ multiplex PCR; TCRdb holds only in-frame clones, not every one. The sample gives 95,000 to 150,000 clones, roughly 93% of which show up once; less than 1.5% is in the top ten. Sequenced input: PBMCs. The receptors originated from a woman aged 18-29 years in good health and CMV-seronegative.

The chain uses TRBV4-1 and TRBJ2-5, with 15 bases identical to TRBD2. The CDR3 covers 17 residues. V dropped 3 bases and J dropped 3; count of bases not matched to a gene: 5. Germline lookup yields CDR1 MGHRA and CDR2 YSYEKL. In nucleotides, the CDR3 is TGCGCCAGCAGCCACCCAGGACTAGCGGGGGGGAAAGAGACCCAGTACTTC. Protein: CASSHPGLAGGKETQYF.

The chain recombines TRBV5-1 with TRBJ2-3; 10 bases agree with TRBD1. From germline, CDR1 is SGHRS and CDR2 YFSETQ. Trimming cost V 3 bases and J 5 bases; bases outside gene matches: 6. The CDR3 is 15 residues long. The CDR3, as DNA: TGCGCCAGCAGCTCCACCGGGACAGGGGTAGATACGCAGTATTTT. Protein sequence: CASSSTGTGVDTQYF.

The V gene is TRBV5-1, the J gene TRBJ1-3, with TRBD1 identical over 11 bases. With V trimmed by 1 base and J by 6 bases, 3 bases remained unmatched. The CDR3 runs 15 residues. Germline CDR1 reads SGHRS; CDR2 reads YFSETQ. Here the CDR3 DNA reads TGCGCCAGCAGCTTGAGGACAGGGGGCGAAAACACCATATATTTT. Translating it yields CASSLRTGGENTIYF. Combining the CDR3 with reference TRBV5-1 and TRBJ1-3 gives the whole variable domain KAGVTQTPRYLIKTRGQQVTLSCSPISGHRSVSWYQQTPGQGLQFLFEYFSETQRNKGNFPGRFSGRQFSNSRSEMNVSTLELGDSALYLCASSLRTGGENTIYFGEGSWLTVV.